These 23 T cell receptor beta chains were all obtained from the same sample, sequenced in a study of cytomegalovirus exposure and HLA in healthy donors. Method: immunoSEQ multiplex PCR; TCRdb's copy keeps in-frame clones and lacks some. Of around 200,000 clones detected, roughly four fifths appear once; the ten largest clones hold about 2.8%. Sequencing was done on a sample of PBMCs. These receptors were taken from a woman aged 18-35 years in good health and CMV-seropositive.

The CDR3 sequence is CASSLSSPSPKREQYF. The CDR3 bases are TGTGCCAGCAGTCTTTCCTCTCCTTCACCAAAGCGCGAGCAGTACTTC. The chain combines TRBV6-6 with TRBJ2-7; D not resolved. V lost 5 bases, J lost 6 bases, and 23 bases lay in between. Per germline, CDR1 MNHNY and CDR2 SVGAGI (reference sequence). CDR3 size: 16 residues.

V gene TRBV6-5 combines with J gene TRBJ2-3; 7 nucleotides align to TRBD1. Germline trimming cut 6 bases from V and 5 bases from J; bases unmatched to any gene: 8. This CDR3 region has 14 residues. Germline CDR1 MNHEY, CDR2 SVGAGI. The CDR3 spells CASSRDSWRDTQYF. The CDR3 DNA reads TGTGCCAGCAGCAGGGACAGCTGGAGAGATACGCAGTATTTT.

The chain employs TRBV4-2 and TRBJ1-2; 11 nucleotides line up with TRBD1. The CDR3 totals 15 residues. V trimming: 5 bases; J trimming: 2 bases; junction bases outside the gene matches: 4. The germline V gene has CDR1 LGHNA and CDR2 YNFKEQ. The chain's CDR3 is CASSTGQGGNYGYTF. Here the CDR3 DNA reads TGTGCCAGCAGCACGGGACAGGGGGGAAACTATGGCTACACCTTC.

This clone was picked up a small number of times. The rearrangement links TRBV11-1 to TRBJ2-1; perhaps TRBD2 as D (7 bases). Trimming pared 2 bases from V and 8 bases from J, leaving 10 bases between. The length of the CDR3 is 13 residues. Germline CDR1 reads SGHAT; CDR2 reads FQDESV (reference sequence). The CDR3 here is CASSLPGGHEQFF. CDR3 DNA sequence: TGTGCCAGCAGCTTACCGGGGGGCCATGAGCAGTTCTTC.

This clone has a handful of counts. The V call is TRBV11-2, the J call TRBJ2-7; 12 bases are a match to TRBD1. The germline V gene has CDR1 SGHAT and CDR2 FQNNGV. The CDR3 is 15 residues long. With 0 bases clipped from V and 7 bases from J, the junction kept 4 bases outside the gene matches. DNA of the CDR3: TGTGCCAGCAGCTTAGAGGGACAGGGGGCTCGTGAGCAGTACTTC. Protein sequence: CASSLEGQGAREQYF.

This sequence joins TRBV6-6 and TRBJ1-1, with D perhaps matching TRBD1 (5 bases). The ends were cut back, 8 bases at V and 4 bases at J, with 8 bases in the middle. Germline values: CDR1 MNHNY, CDR2 SVGAGI (reference sequence). The CDR3 is made up of 11 amino acids. In DNA, the CDR3 is TGTGCCAGCTCCCAGGGCACTGAAGCTTTCTTT. Protein: CASSQGTEAFF.

This clone was seen just once. The chain couples TRBV10-3 to TRBJ1-6; no firm D call. The CDR3 contains 12 residues. Germline CDR1 reads ENHRY; CDR2 reads SYGVKD. The V end was cut by 6 bases, the J end by 4 bases, with 4 bases between. The CDR3 bases are TGTGCCATCAGCACTTATAATTCACCCCTCCACTTT. Residues: CAISTYNSPLHF.

The DNA of the CDR3 is TGTGCCAGCAGCCCACTTTGGGACAGGGTTGGGCAGTACTTC. This encodes CASSPLWDRVGQYF. The V gene is TRBV4-2, the J gene TRBJ2-7; 9 nucleotides agree with TRBD1. The CDR3 totals 14 residues. J lost 9 bases, V lost 4 bases, and 10 bases had no gene match. CDR1 and CDR2 (germline): LGHNA, YNFKEQ.

This rearrangement joins TRBV5-4 to TRBJ1-6; 10 nucleotides line up with TRBD1. After removal of 4 bases from V and 10 bases from J, the junction contained 5 bases not matched to a gene. The CDR3 sequence is 14 residues long. The germline V gene encodes CDR1 SGHNT and CDR2 YYREEE (reference sequence). The CDR3 loop is CASSPGQGRSPLHF. For the CDR3, the DNA is TGTGCCAGCAGCCCGGGACAGGGGAGGTCACCCCTCCACTTT.

A few counts support this clone. DNA of the CDR3: TGTGCCAGCAGCTTAGAACCCGGAGATCAGCCCCAGCATTTT. As protein: CASSLEPGDQPQHF. This chain uses TRBV11-2 with TRBJ1-5, with D unresolved. Trimming shortened V by 0 bases and J by 5 bases, and 8 bases separated the two germline ends. The CDR3 is 14 amino acids. In germline, CDR1 is SGHAT, CDR2 FQNNGV.

The V gene is TRBV7-2, the J gene TRBJ1-2; no firm D call. Germline V gives CDR1 SGHTA, CDR2 FQGNSA. The V end lost 6 bases, the J end lost 4 bases, and 9 bases lay between the germline ends. The CDR3 has 12 residues. The CDR3 nucleotides are TGTGCCAGCAGTCATGCTAGCTATGGCTACACCTTC. Translated, it gives CASSHASYGYTF. Based on the CDR3 plus reference TRBV7-2 and TRBJ1-2, the full variable domain is GAGVSQSPSNKVTEKGKDVELRCDPISGHTALYWYRQSLGQGLEFLIYFQGNSAPDKSGLPSDRFSAERTGGSVSTLTIQRTQQEDSAVYLCASSHASYGYTFGSGTRLTVV.

This CDR3 is CASSTGLWETQYF. In DNA form, the CDR3 reads TGTGCCAGCAGCACCGGTCTTTGGGAGACCCAGTACTTC. The chain combines TRBV7-9 with TRBJ2-5; D uncertain. The CDR3 has 13 residues. Germline V lookup: CDR1 SEHNR, CDR2 FQNEAQ (reference sequence). The V end lost 5 bases, the J end lost 5 bases, and 12 bases lay between the germline ends.

V is TRBV29-1 and J is TRBJ2-7; D is uncertain. In germline, CDR1 is SQVTM, CDR2 ANQGSEA. V lost 3 bases, J lost 4 bases, and 10 bases lay in between. The CDR3 spans 12 residues. The CDR3 DNA sequence: TGCAGCGTTGAGGAAGGAGTTTACGAGCAGTACTTC. Protein: CSVEEGVYEQYF.

The V gene is TRBV7-8, the J gene TRBJ1-2; 8 bases are a match to TRBD1. The CDR3 spans 14 residues. Germline CDR1 and CDR2: SGHVS and FQNEAQ. The junction had 12 bases not matched to a gene; V was cut back by 5 bases and J by 10 bases. CDR3 coding DNA: TGTGCCAGCAGCCTGTCAGGGGGCGACAGGGACTACACCTTC. This encodes CASSLSGGDRDYTF. The variable domain in full, completed from reference TRBV7-8 and TRBJ1-2, reads GAGVSQSPRYKVAKRGQDVALRCDPISGHVSLFWYQQALGQGPEFLTYFQNEAQLDKSGLPSDRFFAERPEGSVSTLKIQRTQQEDSAVYLCASSLSGGDRDYTFGSGTRLTVV.

The chain carries TRBV4-1 and TRBJ2-3, with 12 bases fitting TRBD2. The CDR3 has 21 amino acids. V was pared by 4 bases and J by 2 bases, with 19 bases of the junction left unmatched. The V gene's germline CDR1 is MGHRA and CDR2 YSYEKL. Written as DNA, the CDR3 is TGCGCCAGCAGCCCTCAAGCCCTAGCGGGGGGGAAAGCAGGGGTCACAGATACGCAGTATTTT. Translation: CASSPQALAGGKAGVTDTQYF.

There are a few counts of this clone. The V and J genes are TRBV5-1 and TRBJ1-1, with 7 bases lining up with TRBD1. The CDR3 sequence is 14 residues long. Unmatched junction bases numbered 6, after V lost 0 bases and J lost 7 bases. The germline V gene has CDR1 SGHRS and CDR2 YFSETQ. In DNA form, the CDR3 reads TGCGCCAGCAGCTTGGAGGCAGGGGGTGTTGAAGCTTTCTTT. It specifies CASSLEAGGVEAFF.

The chain couples TRBV6-5 to TRBJ2-7, with D maybe TRBD2 (6 bases). Germline loops: CDR1 MNHEY, CDR2 SVGAGI. This CDR3 has 12 amino acids. V dropped 4 bases and J dropped 6 bases, with 10 bases sitting between them. CDR3 sequence reads: CASSWRGSEQYF. The CDR3 DNA reads as TGTGCCAGCAGTTGGAGGGGTTCCGAGCAGTACTTC.

The chain carries TRBV15 and TRBJ1-6; no firm D call. Germline-derived CDR1 and CDR2 are LNHNV and YYDKDF (reference sequence). The CDR3 is 15 residues long. V lost 0 bases and J 8 bases, leaving 11 bases between the germline ends. DNA of the CDR3: TGTGCCACCAGCAGAGATCCAGGAAGAGATTCACCCCTCCACTTT. Translation: CATSRDPGRDSPLHF.

The chain has TRBV15 and TRBJ1-1; no definite D call. Trimming cost V 1 base and J 5 bases, with 5 bases left between them. The CDR3 covers 12 residues. Germline V CDR1 and CDR2: LNHNV, YYDKDF (reference sequence). The CDR3 sequence: CATSRAGTEAFF. The CDR3 region has the DNA TGTGCCACCAGCAGAGCCGGGACTGAAGCTTTCTTT.

The rearrangement joins TRBV15 to TRBJ1-2; 8 bases agree with TRBD1. The V gene end was trimmed by 3 bases and the J gene end by 8 bases; junction bases not matched to a gene: 11. Germline CDR1 reads LNHNV; CDR2 reads YYDKDF (reference sequence). The CDR3 runs 15 residues. The CDR3 DNA sequence: TGTGCCACCAGCAGGGACAGGGCCCCCATGGAGGGCTACACCTTC. As protein: CATSRDRAPMEGYTF. The full variable domain, its missing parts supplied by reference TRBV15 and TRBJ1-2, is DAMVIQNPRYQVTQFGKPVTLSCSQTLNHNVMYWYQQKSSQAPKLLFHYYDKDFNNEADTPDNFQSRRPNTSFCFLDIRSPGLGDTAMYLCATSRDRAPMEGYTFGSGTRLTVV.

The rearrangement joins TRBV20-1 to TRBJ2-5; D gene unclear. CDR1 is DFQATT, CDR2 SNEGSKA, per germline (reference sequence). The CDR3 runs to 11 residues. V shed 6 bases and J shed 2 bases, with 7 bases lying between them. The CDR3 sequence: CSAQIQETQYF. The DNA for the CDR3 is TGCAGTGCCCAGATACAAGAGACCCAGTACTTC.

The V call is TRBV4-1, the J call TRBJ1-6, with D uncertain. The germline CDR1 and CDR2 sequences are MGHRA and YSYEKL. The germline V and J ends were trimmed by 3 bases and 0 bases, with 15 bases remaining between them. The CDR3 loop spans 18 amino acids. DNA for the CDR3: TGCGCCAGCAGCCAGGTTGTCGGGGAAAGCTCCTATAATTCACCCCTCCACTTT. It specifies CASSQVVGESSYNSPLHF.

Written as DNA, the CDR3 is TGTGCCAGCAGTGAGAGGGATGGCTACACCTTC. Protein: CASSERDGYTF. The V and J genes are TRBV2 and TRBJ1-2; no firm D call. This CDR3 spans 11 amino acids. V was trimmed by 3 bases and J by 6 bases, leaving 5 bases between them. Germline assignment: CDR1 SNHLY and CDR2 FYNNEI.